Presented here are 24 T cell receptor beta chains from one specimen sequenced in a study of graft-versus-host responses after intestinal transplantation. Antigens for these TCRs are unknown. This table comes from immunoSEQ multiplex PCR, and its TCRdb copy is limited to in-frame clones, with some not included. The table includes some 62,000 clones, 85% to 95% detected once. This sample comprised unstimulated CD8+ T cells sorted from spleen or lymph node cells, obtained before transplant. All receptors derive from a human donor who was the organ donor for an intestinal transplant.

The V call is TRBV27, the J call TRBJ2-5; 7 bases are a match to TRBD1. The V and J ends lost 5 bases and 4 bases, in that order; junction bases with no gene match: 10. CDR3 length: 15 amino acids. CDR1 is MNHEY and CDR2 is SMNVEV in the germline V gene (reference sequence). CDR3 DNA sequence: TGTGCCAGCAGTCGAGAGGACAGGTTAATAGAGACCCAGTACTTC. Its translation is CASSREDRLIETQYF.

The rearrangement links TRBV29-1 to TRBJ1-1; no firm D call. The CDR3 totals 12 residues. Germline CDR1 and CDR2: SQVTM and ANQGSEA. V dropped 5 bases and J dropped 0 bases, with 7 bases sitting between them. The CDR3 DNA reads TGCAGCGTTTTCCGGGTGAACACTGAAGCTTTCTTT. Translating gives CSVFRVNTEAFF.

The V gene is TRBV5-6, the J gene TRBJ1-2; the D gene is possibly TRBD1 (5 bases). V was trimmed by 0 bases and J by 8 bases, leaving 20 bases between them. CDR1 is SGHDT and CDR2 is YYEEEE in the germline V gene. The length of the CDR3 is 16 residues. CDR3 sequence: CASSLGLGEMPRGYTF. In DNA, the CDR3 is TGTGCCAGCAGCTTGGGTCTAGGGGAAATGCCACGAGGCTACACCTTC.

The rearrangement links TRBV7-6 to TRBJ1-1; TRBD1 is a possible D gene (5 bases). This CDR3 spans 16 amino acids. V was clipped by 5 bases and J by 5 bases, with 21 bases between them. The V gene's germline CDR1 is SGHVS and CDR2 FNYEAQ. This chain's CDR3 is CASSQYFQGSQTEAFF. In DNA, the CDR3 is TGTGCCAGCAGCCAATATTTCCAGGGAAGCCAGACTGAAGCTTTCTTT.

This chain connects TRBV6-4 to TRBJ2-7; D is unresolved. Trimming pared 4 bases from V and 4 bases from J, leaving 8 bases between. The length of the CDR3 is 12 residues. Germline values: CDR1 MRHNA, CDR2 SNTAGT. The CDR3 DNA reads TGTGCCAGCAGTGGGAGACGGTACGAGCAGTACTTC. Translation: CASSGRRYEQYF.

This chain joins TRBV5-4 and TRBJ1-4, with 8 bases aligning to TRBD1. Per germline, CDR1 SGHNT and CDR2 YYREEE (reference sequence). CDR3 size: 17 residues. Losses at the gene ends were 2 bases for V and 7 bases for J; bases not matched to a gene: 13. As DNA, the CDR3 is TGTGCCAGCAGCTTTATTGGTCCGGAGACAGGGGCTGAAAAACTGTTTTTT. Translating it yields CASSFIGPETGAEKLFF.

The rearrangement joins TRBV30 to TRBJ2-3, with TRBD1 matching 8 bases. The germline CDR1 and CDR2 sequences are GTSNPN and SVGIG (reference sequence). J was trimmed by 4 bases and V by 2 bases; bases with no gene match: 8. The CDR3 totals 15 residues. The CDR3 loop reads CAWSYGTGGADTQYF. DNA for the CDR3: TGTGCCTGGAGTTACGGGACAGGAGGTGCAGATACGCAGTATTTT.

The chain has TRBV5-4 and TRBJ2-7; TRBD2 aligns across 9 bases. After removal of 0 bases from V and 6 bases from J, the junction contained 10 bases not matched to a gene. CDR1 SGHNT and CDR2 YYREEE come from the germline V gene (reference sequence). The CDR3 length is 16 residues. The CDR3 is CASSLALGLATREQYF. CDR3 DNA sequence: TGTGCCAGCAGCTTGGCGTTGGGACTAGCTACGCGCGAGCAGTACTTC.

This chain joins TRBV19 and TRBJ1-5; D unresolved. CDR1 LNHDA and CDR2 SQIVND come from the germline V gene (reference sequence). Between the trimmed V and J ends, which lost 3 bases and 0 bases, there was a span of 9 bases. The CDR3 has 15 amino acids. For the CDR3, the DNA is TGTGCCAGTAGTATGGAGCAGTATAGCAATCAGCCCCAGCATTTT. Residues: CASSMEQYSNQPQHF.

This clone was picked up one time. The chain has TRBV28 and TRBJ1-5; 8 bases match TRBD1. The CDR3 is 17 residues long. Germline lookup yields CDR1 MDHEN and CDR2 SYDVKM. With 10 bases clipped from V and 2 bases from J, the junction kept 16 bases outside the gene matches. CDR3 loop: CAILPHRGVVGNQPQHF. DNA of the CDR3: TGTGCCATCTTGCCCCACAGGGGGGTTGTCGGCAATCAGCCCCAGCATTTT.

CDR3 in amino acids: CASNLGRYNEQFF. The CDR3 region has the DNA TGTGCCAGTAACCTTGGGCGATACAATGAGCAGTTCTTC. The chain combines TRBV5-8 with TRBJ2-1; no clear D gene. The CDR3 totals 13 residues. Germline CDR1 and CDR2: SGHTS and YDEGEE. V was clipped by 8 bases and J by 4 bases, with 13 bases between them.

The chain employs TRBV19 and TRBJ2-6; tentatively, D is TRBD1 (5 bases). This CDR3 contains 12 residues. Trimming pared 9 bases from V and 2 bases from J, leaving 5 bases between. Germline lookup yields CDR1 LNHDA and CDR2 SQIVND (reference sequence). In DNA, the CDR3 is TGTGCCAGCAGGGCTGGGGCCAACGTCCTGACTTTC. This sequence encodes CASRAGANVLTF.

The rearrangement joins TRBV4-3 to TRBJ2-3, with D possibly being TRBD2 (6 bases). Trimming took off 1 base at V and 3 bases at J, with 11 bases between the two ends. The germline V gene has CDR1 LGHNA and CDR2 YSLEER. The CDR3 totals 15 residues. DNA for the CDR3: TGCGCCAGCAGCCAAGGGGACTCGTATACAGATACGCAGTATTTT. Amino acids: CASSQGDSYTDTQYF.

This clone turned up a few times. This chain uses TRBV10-3 with TRBJ1-5; weak D call: TRBD1 (5 bases). Germline CDR1 is ENHRY and CDR2 is SYGVKD. The V end was cut by 3 bases, the J end by 4 bases, with 10 bases between. The CDR3 has 14 residues. The CDR3 nucleotides read TGTGCCATCAGTGAAAGGGGTGAAAATCAGCCCCAGCATTTT. It translates to CAISERGENQPQHF.

This sequence joins TRBV28 and TRBJ2-3; the match to TRBD1 covers 7 bases. CDR1 is MDHEN and CDR2 is SYDVKM in the germline V gene. This CDR3 is 15 amino acids long. The V gene end was trimmed by 6 bases and the J gene end by 3 bases; junction bases not matched to a gene: 9. CDR3 nucleotides: TGTGCCAGCAGCTCACAGGGGTTGTTTACAGATACGCAGTATTTT. Protein product: CASSSQGLFTDTQYF. The whole variable domain, remainder taken from reference TRBV28 and TRBJ2-3, is DVKVTQSSRYLVKRTGEKVFLECVQDMDHENMFWYRQDPGLGLRLIYFSYDVKMKEKGDIPEGYSVSREKKERFSLILESASTNQTSMYLCASSSQGLFTDTQYFGPGTRLTVL.

The chain joins TRBV28 to TRBJ1-5; 8 bases fit TRBD1. V shed 6 bases, J shed 4 bases, and the junction held 8 bases outside the gene matches. Germline-derived CDR1 and CDR2 are MDHEN and SYDVKM. CDR3 length equals 15 residues. CDR3 sequence reads: CASRPDRGWNQPQHF. DNA for the CDR3: TGTGCCAGCAGACCCGACAGGGGTTGGAATCAGCCCCAGCATTTT.

This chain connects TRBV6-1 to TRBJ2-7; TRBD2 aligns across 10 bases. Per germline, CDR1 MNHNS and CDR2 SASEGT. The CDR3 runs to 15 residues. The J segment lost 7 bases and the V segment lost 2 bases, leaving 8 bases of the junction unmatched. The CDR3 spells CASSELAGGSGEQYF. CDR3 coding DNA: TGTGCCAGCAGTGAATTAGCGGGAGGTTCGGGGGAGCAGTACTTC.

The chain uses TRBV25-1 and TRBJ2-7, with 10 positions matching TRBD1. This CDR3 contains 15 residues. V lost 6 bases to trimming and J lost 3 bases; unmatched junction nucleotides: 8. In germline, CDR1 is MGHDK, CDR2 SYGVNS. The CDR3 sequence: CASRDQTGGLYEQYF. CDR3 nucleotide sequence: TGTGCCAGCAGGGACCAGACAGGGGGCCTCTACGAGCAGTACTTC.

The rearrangement uses TRBV13 and TRBJ2-2; perhaps TRBD2 as D (6 bases). The CDR3 extends over 16 amino acids. Trimming removed 4 bases at V and 6 bases at J, with 18 bases between. Germline-derived CDR1 and CDR2 are PRHDT and FYEKMQ (reference sequence). CDR3 nucleotide sequence: TGTGCCAGCAGCTCCGGGGACTCCCGCCGGCCCGGGGAGCTGTTTTTT. Translated, it gives CASSSGDSRRPGELFF.

The chain couples TRBV7-2 to TRBJ1-1, with D possibly being TRBD1 (5 bases). Between the trimmed V and J ends, which lost 5 bases and 3 bases, there was a span of 16 bases. The length of the CDR3 is 15 residues. Per germline, CDR1 SGHTA and CDR2 FQGNSA. CDR3 DNA sequence: TGTGCCAGCAGCGAGTACCAGGGAAAAGACACTGAAGCTTTCTTT. This gives the protein CASSEYQGKDTEAFF.

The chain employs TRBV27 and TRBJ1-2, with D uncertain. This CDR3 is built from 11 residues. V was pared by 5 bases and J by 8 bases, with 9 bases between. CDR1 is MNHEY and CDR2 is SMNVEV in the germline V gene (reference sequence). The CDR3 DNA is TGTGCCAGCAGTCCGAGGGAGGGCTACACCTTC. It specifies CASSPREGYTF.

The chain combines TRBV28 with TRBJ1-4, with D unclear. The CDR3 contains 13 residues. Trimming cost V 3 bases and J 5 bases, with 7 bases left between them. Germline values: CDR1 MDHEN, CDR2 SYDVKM. The CDR3 reads CASSFRENEKLFF. CDR3 bases: TGTGCCAGCAGTTTCCGAGAGAATGAAAAACTGTTTTTT.

This clone was seen a handful of times. J is TRBJ1-2 and V is TRBV30; D unresolved. CDR3 length: 12 amino acids. Trimming removed 4 bases from V and 4 bases from J, with 10 bases in between. Germline V gene sequence: CDR1 GTSNPN, CDR2 SVGIG (reference sequence). The CDR3 sequence is CAWTGQFYGYTF. In DNA, the CDR3 is TGTGCCTGGACAGGCCAGTTCTATGGCTACACCTTC.

The chain combines TRBV7-6 with TRBJ2-1; no definite D call. The CDR3 consists of 17 residues. Germline V gene sequence: CDR1 SGHVS, CDR2 FNYEAQ. V was pared by 5 bases and J by 4 bases, with 21 bases between. CDR3 amino acids: CASSHNRHDHPYNEQFF. Here the CDR3 DNA reads TGTGCCAGCAGCCACAATCGACACGATCACCCTTACAATGAGCAGTTCTTC. Looking up the rest from reference TRBV7-6 and TRBJ2-1 gives the full variable domain: GAGVSQSPRYKVTKRGQDVALRCDPISGHVSLYWYRQALGQGPEFLTYFNYEAQQDKSGLPNDRFSAERPEGSISTLTIQRTEQRDSAMYRCASSHNRHDHPYNEQFFGPGTRLTVL.